A single sample is the source of the 7 T cell receptor beta chains below, sequenced in a study of Ad26.COV2.S vaccination and SARS-CoV-2 variants. Treatment in this sample: roughly 19 received Ad26.COV2.S at low or high dose, single or two shots; 5 received placebo; per-sample allocation not given. Specimens were obtained on day 63 following the first vaccine or placebo injection. Clones were read by immunoSEQ multiplex PCR, and TCRdb kept only the in-frame ones, dropping some. The sample holds about 400,000 clones, 88% seen once. The starting material was peripheral blood, obtained in a trial of Ad26.COV2.S vaccine versus placebo. These TCRs come from a person between 18 and 60 years old who received the Ad26.COV2.S COVID-19 vaccine or a placebo.

This sequence joins TRBV4-3 and TRBJ1-2; 7 nucleotides align to TRBD1. V lost 0 bases and J lost 4; bases outside the gene matches: 2. The V gene's germline CDR1 is LGHNA and CDR2 YSLEER. This CDR3 is 14 amino acids long. Here the CDR3 DNA reads TGCGCCAGCAGCCAAGAAGGGGGCTCCTATGGCTACACCTTC. Translation: CASSQEGGSYGYTF.

V usage is TRBV6-6 and J usage is TRBJ2-3, with D maybe TRBD2 (5 bases). Germline V lookup: CDR1 MNHNY, CDR2 SVGAGI (reference sequence). Trimming pared 7 bases from V and 6 bases from J, leaving 11 bases between. The CDR3 has 12 residues. The CDR3 loop is CASTPGRDTQYF. The CDR3 DNA reads TGTGCCAGCACCCCGGGAAGGGATACGCAGTATTTT.

The genes are TRBV5-1 and TRBJ1-2; D not resolved. Trimming took 0 bases from V and 3 from J, leaving 9 bases between them. The length of the CDR3 is 14 residues. CDR1 and CDR2 from the germline V gene are SGHRS and YFSETQ. This chain's CDR3 is CASSLVAVDYGYTF. CDR3 DNA: TGCGCCAGCAGCTTGGTCGCGGTCGACTATGGCTACACCTTC.

The CDR3 sequence: CASSLAPGDYEQYF. The DNA for the CDR3 is TGCGCCAGCAGCTTGGCCCCAGGGGACTACGAGCAGTACTTC. The chain employs TRBV5-1 and TRBJ2-7; TRBD1 might be the D (6 bases). The CDR3 contains 14 residues. V was shortened by 0 bases and J by 3 bases, with 10 bases between the two germline ends. Looked up from germline, CDR1 is SGHRS and CDR2 is YFSETQ.

This rearrangement joins TRBV3-1 (or the pseudogene TRBV3-2) to TRBJ1-5, with a weak D call TRBD1 (5 bases). Trimming removed 1 base at V and 3 bases at J, with 7 bases between. CDR3 length: 14 amino acids. The germline V gene has CDR1 LGHDT and CDR2 YNNKEL (reference sequence). CDR3 region: CASSQGQPNQPQHF. The CDR3 coding sequence is TGTGCCAGCAGCCAAGGACAGCCCAATCAGCCCCAGCATTTT.

At least ten counts were recorded for this clone. V usage is TRBV10-2 and J usage is TRBJ2-1; 11 bases match TRBD1. Losses at the gene ends were 7 bases for V and 6 bases for J; bases not matched to a gene: 8. There are 15 residues in the CDR3. Germline CDR1 is WSHSY and CDR2 is SAAADI. As DNA, the CDR3 is TGCGCCAGCAAGAAGGGACAGGGGGAATCCAATGAGCAGTTCTTC. The encoded protein is CASKKGQGESNEQFF.

V is TRBV2 and J is TRBJ2-1, with 11 nucleotides matching TRBD2. Germline trimming cut 6 bases from V and 4 bases from J; bases unmatched to any gene: 11. Germline CDR1 is SNHLY and CDR2 is FYNNEI. This CDR3 is 17 amino acids long. CDR3 in DNA: TGTGCCAGCAGCCACACCACGCTAGCGGGGGGATACAATGAGCAGTTCTTC. Amino acid sequence: CASSHTTLAGGYNEQFF.